This TCR beta chain was identified during a study of response to subunit inactivated influenza vaccine. Points from the study as a whole: Few new T cells, the authors suggested, are recruited by each seasonal influenza vaccination.

The V end was cut by 5 bases, the J end by 1 base, with 8 bases between. The CDR3 runs 12 residues. Looked up from germline, CDR1 is DFQATT and CDR2 is SNEGSKA (reference sequence). TCRdb processed the RT-PCR reads anew with MiXCR; each CDR3 protein has one entry. The sample shows about 500,000 distinct CDR3 sequences, less than 7.5% of them seen only once. This clonotype was seen only a few times. Antigen specificity is unknown. The sequence came from a man aged 45-69 years who received an inactivated influenza vaccine. The source was PBMCs from blood, collected roughly 24 months after vaccination. The chain combines TRBV20-1 with TRBJ2-5; unclear D gene. The CDR3 is CSALGLQETQYF. In nucleotides, the CDR3 is TGCAGTGCTCTCGGTCTCCAAGAGACCCAGTACTTC.